A single sample is the source of the 21 T cell receptor beta chains below, sequenced in a study of T-cell memory formation after mild COVID-19. Each CDR3 protein gets one entry after TCRdb re-called the 5' RACE reads with MiXCR. The table lists under 250,000 distinct CDR3 sequences, 25% to 35% of them singletons. The source material was PBMCs or a T cell subset sorted from them (not recorded which). The receptor source for this set is an adult woman who had mild COVID-19 (a few samples of this study predate the infection). Cell type and time point are not known.

Only a few counts were recorded for this clonotype. The DNA of the CDR3 is TGTGCCAGCAGCTCACAGGGTTTTAGCAATCAGCCCCAGCATTTT. This sequence encodes CASSSQGFSNQPQHF. The chain joins TRBV7-8 to TRBJ1-5, with D tentatively TRBD1 (6 bases). CDR3 length: 15 amino acids. Germline V gene data show CDR1 as SGHVS and CDR2 as FQNEAQ. V lost 4 bases and J 0 bases, leaving 10 bases between the germline ends.

The V gene is TRBV12-3 or TRBV12-4, the J gene TRBJ1-1; D is undetermined. This CDR3 is built from 12 residues. V was shortened by 6 bases and J by 3 bases, with 8 bases between the two germline ends. CDR3 in DNA: TGTGCCAGCAGAACCGGCTACACTGAAGCTTTCTTT. This encodes CASRTGYTEAFF.

The chain uses TRBV14 and TRBJ2-3; 9 nucleotides agree with TRBD2. This CDR3 contains 16 residues. V lost 5 bases to trimming and J lost 4 bases; unmatched junction nucleotides: 10. Germline CDR1 and CDR2: SGHDN and FVKESK. CDR3 DNA sequence: TGTGCCAGCAGCTATTTAGCGGGAGTACCGGCAGATACGCAGTATTTT. Its translation: CASSYLAGVPADTQYF.

The gene calls are TRBV20-1 and TRBJ2-5; 13 bases fit TRBD2. Germline V gene lookup returns CDR1 DFQATT and CDR2 SNEGSKA (reference sequence). The CDR3 contains 17 residues. The ends lost 3 bases at V and 4 bases at J; junction bases unmatched: 11. CDR3 coding DNA: TGCAGTGCTAGGGACGGGACTAGCGGGATGATTTCAGAGACCCAGTACTTC. Protein product: CSARDGTSGMISETQYF.

This chain links TRBV24-1 with TRBJ2-2; TRBD2 agrees at 9 bases. This CDR3 spans 15 amino acids. Germline values: CDR1 KGHDR, CDR2 SFDVKD. The ends lost 0 bases at V and 8 bases at J; junction bases unmatched: 3. CDR3 sequence reads: CATSDLLLAGGELFF. The CDR3 nucleotides are TGTGCCACCAGTGATTTGCTCCTAGCGGGGGGGGAGCTGTTTTTT.

This clonotype has more than one count but fewer than ten. The chain employs TRBV5-1 and TRBJ2-7; 11 nucleotides match TRBD2. V gave up 6 bases and J gave up 2 bases; unmatched junction bases: 4. From germline, CDR1 is SGHRS and CDR2 YFSETQ. This CDR3 region has 14 residues. The CDR3, as DNA: TGCGCCAGCAAGACTAGCGGGACGGCCTACGAGCAGTACTTC. It translates to CASKTSGTAYEQYF.

The chain recombines TRBV6-5 with TRBJ1-1, with D perhaps matching TRBD1 (5 bases). The CDR3 length is 16 residues. Germline loops: CDR1 MNHEY, CDR2 SVGAGI. V lost 6 bases, J lost 1 base, and 18 bases lay in between. The CDR3 nucleotides are TGTGCCAGCAGAATAAACCCGGGACGGCCGAACACTGAAGCTTTCTTT. Protein sequence: CASRINPGRPNTEAFF.

The V and J genes are TRBV5-1 and TRBJ2-5; perhaps TRBD2 as D (5 bases). V was shortened by 1 base and J by 5 bases, with 9 bases between the two germline ends. The CDR3 loop spans 13 amino acids. In germline, CDR1 is SGHRS, CDR2 YFSETQ. The CDR3 protein is CASSLRGSETQYF. CDR3 nucleotides: TGCGCCAGCAGCTTGAGAGGGAGTGAGACCCAGTACTTC.

This chain connects TRBV19 to TRBJ2-6; 9 positions match TRBD2. J gave up 0 bases and V 7 bases, and 4 bases lay outside the gene matches. From germline, CDR1 is LNHDA and CDR2 SQIVND (reference sequence). The CDR3 extends over 16 amino acids. CDR3 DNA: TGTGCCAGTAAAAGCGGGGGGAACTCTGGGGCCAACGTCCTGACTTTC. Translated, it gives CASKSGGNSGANVLTF.

This clonotype was seen only a few times. This chain links TRBV5-1 with TRBJ2-1; 12 bases align to TRBD1. This CDR3 is built from 21 residues. The germline V gene has CDR1 SGHRS and CDR2 YFSETQ. V dropped 1 base and J dropped 7; count of bases not matched to a gene: 21. This CDR3 is CASSLSFMPLKGQGAVNEQFF. CDR3 nucleotides: TGCGCCAGCAGCTTGTCTTTTATGCCCCTTAAGGGACAGGGGGCAGTTAATGAGCAGTTCTTC.

This clonotype came up a few times. The V call is TRBV5-1, the J call TRBJ2-7, with 8 bases lining up with TRBD1. From germline, CDR1 is SGHRS and CDR2 YFSETQ. V dropped 2 bases and J dropped 6; count of bases not matched to a gene: 7. CDR3 length equals 14 residues. DNA for the CDR3: TGCGCCAGCAGCTTTGAGACAGGGGAATCCGAGCAGTACTTC. Its protein is CASSFETGESEQYF.

This clonotype was observed a few times. The chain couples TRBV18 to TRBJ1-1; 8 bases agree with TRBD1. Germline V gene data show CDR1 as KGHSH and CDR2 as LQKENI. CDR3 size: 13 residues. V dropped 3 bases and J dropped 7; count of bases not matched to a gene: 4. The CDR3 region has the DNA TGTGCCAGCTCACCGGACAGGGAGGGTGAAGCTTTCTTT. This gives the protein CASSPDREGEAFF. Filled out from reference TRBV18 and TRBJ1-1, the complete variable domain reads NAGVMQNPRHLVRRRGQEARLRCSPMKGHSHVYWYRQLPEEGLKFMVYLQKENIIDESGMPKERFSAEFPKEGPSILRIQQVVRGDSAAYFCASSPDREGEAFFGQGTRLTVV.

This clonotype was seen a few times. J is TRBJ2-3 and V is TRBV5-5; 10 bases are a match to TRBD2. The V gene end was trimmed by 0 bases and the J gene end by 2 bases; junction bases not matched to a gene: 15. This CDR3 region has 20 residues. Germline CDR1 SGHKS, CDR2 YYEKEE (reference sequence). The CDR3 sequence: CASSLVGYSGRATVTDTQYF. CDR3 in DNA: TGTGCCAGCAGCTTGGTCGGTTACAGCGGGAGGGCTACCGTCACAGATACGCAGTATTTT.

This chain connects TRBV15 to TRBJ1-2, with D possibly TRBD1 on 6 matching bases. Deletions cut 5 bases from V and 6 bases from J, with 16 bases between. The CDR3 runs 14 residues. CDR1 LNHNV and CDR2 YYDKDF come from the germline V gene (reference sequence). This CDR3 reads CATSVKMTGDGYTF. The CDR3 region has the DNA TGTGCCACCAGCGTAAAGATGACAGGAGATGGCTACACCTTC.

In nucleotides, the CDR3 is TGTGCCAGCAGCGCCCCTTTCGCAGATACGCAGTATTTT. Its translation is CASSAPFADTQYF. The chain combines TRBV7-3 with TRBJ2-3; D not certain. Trimming left V 5 bases short and J 4 bases short, with 10 bases between. CDR1 and CDR2 (germline): SGHTA, FQGTGA. CDR3 length: 13 residues.

The V and J genes are TRBV18 and TRBJ2-3; D uncertain. The CDR3 sequence is 12 residues long. Germline CDR1 reads KGHSH; CDR2 reads LQKENI. The germline V and J ends were trimmed by 2 bases and 5 bases, with 5 bases remaining between them. The CDR3 nucleotides read TGTGCCAGCTCACCAGGGATAGATACGCAGTATTTT. It translates to CASSPGIDTQYF.

This clonotype was counted ten times or more. The J gene is TRBJ2-1, the V gene TRBV7-9; no clear D gene. Germline V gene lookup returns CDR1 SEHNR and CDR2 FQNEAQ (reference sequence). Between the trimmed V and J ends, which lost 1 base and 2 bases, there was a span of 6 bases. The CDR3 runs 14 residues. CDR3 amino acids: CASSLEGPYNEQFF. DNA for the CDR3: TGTGCCAGCAGCTTAGAGGGTCCCTACAATGAGCAGTTCTTC.

In this sample, this clonotype turned up once. The CDR3 nucleotides read TGTGCCAGCTCACCAACGTTCCGGGCTGGTCAGCCCCAGCATTTT. It specifies CASSPTFRAGQPQHF. The rearrangement uses TRBV18 and TRBJ1-5; D uncertain. In germline, CDR1 is KGHSH, CDR2 LQKENI. V was pared by 2 bases and J by 6 bases, with 14 bases between. This CDR3 is built from 15 residues.

The chain couples TRBV18 to TRBJ2-2, with D unresolved. The germline V gene has CDR1 KGHSH and CDR2 LQKENI. V lost 1 base and J 8 bases, leaving 8 bases between the germline ends. The CDR3 extends over 13 amino acids. The CDR3 nucleotides read TGTGCCAGCTCACCACGGGCGATGGGGGAGCTGTTTTTT. Protein product: CASSPRAMGELFF.

This chain joins TRBV20-1 and TRBJ2-1; tentatively, D is TRBD1 (5 bases). Per the germline V gene, CDR1 is DFQATT and CDR2 is SNEGSKA (reference sequence). Trimming removed 6 bases from V and 3 bases from J, with 12 bases in between. The CDR3 is 13 residues long. The CDR3 spells CSASAGHYNEQFF. The DNA of the CDR3 is TGCAGTGCATCGGCAGGGCACTACAATGAGCAGTTCTTC.

This clonotype was seen a few times. The CDR3 loop is CAWITRGSGNTIYF. In DNA, the CDR3 is TGTGCCTGGATTACAAGGGGTTCAGGAAACACCATATATTTT. V and J are TRBV30 and TRBJ1-3; TRBD1 might be the D (5 bases). V was trimmed by 4 bases and J by 4 bases, leaving 14 bases between them. This CDR3 spans 14 amino acids. Germline values: CDR1 GTSNPN, CDR2 SVGIG (reference sequence).